This T cell receptor (beta chain) stems from a study of cytomegalovirus exposure and HLA in healthy donors. The table came from immunoSEQ multiplex PCR; TCRdb's copy has only in-frame clones and leaves some out. This table has under 200,000 clones, more than 80% appearing once. The CDR3 extends over 13 amino acids. The V end was cut by 0 bases, the J end by 15 bases, with 16 bases between. The germline V gene has CDR1 SGDLS and CDR2 YYNGEE. The sequence derives from a man aged 18-30 years in good health and CMV-seropositive. The sample comprised PBMCs. The chain combines TRBV9 with TRBJ2-1, with a weak D call TRBD1 (7 bases). The CDR3 DNA reads as TGTGCCAGCAGCGTAGGCTCAGGGGGGCGTTTGTTCTTC. Translated, it gives CASSVGSGGRLFF.